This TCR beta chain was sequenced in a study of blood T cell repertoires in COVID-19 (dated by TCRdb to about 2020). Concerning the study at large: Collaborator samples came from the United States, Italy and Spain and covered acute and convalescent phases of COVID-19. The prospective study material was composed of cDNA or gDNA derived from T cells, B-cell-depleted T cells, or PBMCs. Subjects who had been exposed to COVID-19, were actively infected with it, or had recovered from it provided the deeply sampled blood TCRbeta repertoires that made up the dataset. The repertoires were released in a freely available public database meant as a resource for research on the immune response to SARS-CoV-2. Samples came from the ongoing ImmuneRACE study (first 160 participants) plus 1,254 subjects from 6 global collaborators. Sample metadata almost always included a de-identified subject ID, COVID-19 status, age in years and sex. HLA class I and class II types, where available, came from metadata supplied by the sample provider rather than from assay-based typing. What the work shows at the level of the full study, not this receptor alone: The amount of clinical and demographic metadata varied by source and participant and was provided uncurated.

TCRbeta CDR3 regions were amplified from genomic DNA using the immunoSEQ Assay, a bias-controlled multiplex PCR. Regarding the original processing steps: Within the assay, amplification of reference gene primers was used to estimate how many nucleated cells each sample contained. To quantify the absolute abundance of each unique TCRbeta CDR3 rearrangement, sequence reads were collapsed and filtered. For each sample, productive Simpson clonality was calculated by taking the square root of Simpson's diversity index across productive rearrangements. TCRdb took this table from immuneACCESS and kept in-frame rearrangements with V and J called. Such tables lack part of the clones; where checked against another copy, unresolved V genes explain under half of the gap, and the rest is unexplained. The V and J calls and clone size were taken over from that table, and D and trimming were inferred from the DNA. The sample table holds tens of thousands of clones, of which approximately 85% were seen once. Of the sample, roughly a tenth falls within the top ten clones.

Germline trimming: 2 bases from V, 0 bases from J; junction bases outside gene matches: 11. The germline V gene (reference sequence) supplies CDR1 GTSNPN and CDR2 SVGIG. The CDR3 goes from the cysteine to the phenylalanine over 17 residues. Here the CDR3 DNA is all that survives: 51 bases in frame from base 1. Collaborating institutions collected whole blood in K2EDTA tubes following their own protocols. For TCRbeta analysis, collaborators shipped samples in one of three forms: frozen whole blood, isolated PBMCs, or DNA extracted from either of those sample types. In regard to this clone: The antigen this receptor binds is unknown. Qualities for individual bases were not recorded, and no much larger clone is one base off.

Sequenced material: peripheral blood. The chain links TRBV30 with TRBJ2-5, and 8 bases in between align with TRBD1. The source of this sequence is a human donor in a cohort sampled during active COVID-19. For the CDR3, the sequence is CAWSPQGAGSHQETQYF. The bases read TGTGCCTGGAGTCCTCAGGGGGCAGGGAGTCACCAAGAGACCCAGTACTTC. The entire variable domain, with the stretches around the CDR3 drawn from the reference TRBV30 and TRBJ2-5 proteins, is SQTIHQWPATLVQPVGSPLSLECTVEGTSNPNLYWYRQAAGRGLQLLFYSVGIGQISSEVPQNLSASRPQDRQFILSSKKLLLSDSGFYLCAWSPQGAGSHQETQYFGPGTRLLVL.